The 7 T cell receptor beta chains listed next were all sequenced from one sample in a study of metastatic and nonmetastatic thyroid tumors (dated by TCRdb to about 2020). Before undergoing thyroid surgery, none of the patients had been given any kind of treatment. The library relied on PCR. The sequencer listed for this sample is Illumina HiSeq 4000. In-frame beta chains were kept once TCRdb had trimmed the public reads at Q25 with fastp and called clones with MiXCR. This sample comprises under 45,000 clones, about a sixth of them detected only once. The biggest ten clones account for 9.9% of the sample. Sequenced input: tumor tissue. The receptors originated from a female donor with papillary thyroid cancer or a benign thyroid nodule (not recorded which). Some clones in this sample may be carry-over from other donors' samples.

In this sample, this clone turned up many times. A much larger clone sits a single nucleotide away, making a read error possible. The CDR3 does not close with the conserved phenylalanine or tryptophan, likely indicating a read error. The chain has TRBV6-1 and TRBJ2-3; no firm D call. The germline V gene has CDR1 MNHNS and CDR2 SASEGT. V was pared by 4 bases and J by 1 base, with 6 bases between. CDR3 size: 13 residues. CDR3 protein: CASSARGTDTQYL. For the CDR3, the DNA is TGTGCCAGCAGTGCTAGGGGCACAGATACGCAGTATCTT.

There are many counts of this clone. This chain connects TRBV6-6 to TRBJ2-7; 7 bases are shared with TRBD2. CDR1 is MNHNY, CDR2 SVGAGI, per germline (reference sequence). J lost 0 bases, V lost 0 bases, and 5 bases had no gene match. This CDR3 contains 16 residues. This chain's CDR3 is CASSYSRTGGSYEQYF. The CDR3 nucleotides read TGTGCCAGCAGTTACTCGAGGACGGGGGGCTCCTACGAGCAGTACTTC.

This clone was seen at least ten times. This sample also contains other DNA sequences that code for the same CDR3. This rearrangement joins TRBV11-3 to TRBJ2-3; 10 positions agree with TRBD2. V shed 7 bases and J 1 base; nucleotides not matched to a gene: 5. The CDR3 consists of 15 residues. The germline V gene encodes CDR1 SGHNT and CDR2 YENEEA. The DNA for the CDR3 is TGTGCCAGCAATCCGAGCGGGAGGGGCACAGATACGCAGTATTTT. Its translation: CASNPSGRGTDTQYF.

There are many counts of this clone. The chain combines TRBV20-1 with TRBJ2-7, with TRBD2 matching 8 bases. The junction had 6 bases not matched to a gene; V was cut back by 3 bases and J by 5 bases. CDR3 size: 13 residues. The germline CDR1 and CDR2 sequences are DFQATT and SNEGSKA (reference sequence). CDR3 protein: CSASSGGGDEQYF. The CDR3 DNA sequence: TGCAGTGCTAGCAGCGGGGGCGGGGACGAGCAGTACTTC.

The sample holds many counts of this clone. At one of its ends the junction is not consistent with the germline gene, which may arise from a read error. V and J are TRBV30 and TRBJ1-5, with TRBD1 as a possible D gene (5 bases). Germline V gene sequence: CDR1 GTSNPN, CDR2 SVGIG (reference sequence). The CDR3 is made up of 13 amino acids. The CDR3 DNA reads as TGTACCTGGAATAGGGGAGGCAATCAGTCCCAGCATTTT. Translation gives CTWNRGGNQSQHF.

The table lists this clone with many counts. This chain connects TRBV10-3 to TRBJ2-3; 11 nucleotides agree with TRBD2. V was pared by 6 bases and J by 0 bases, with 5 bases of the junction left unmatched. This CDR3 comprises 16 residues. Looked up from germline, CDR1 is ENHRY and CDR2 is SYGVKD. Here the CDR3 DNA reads TGTGCCATCAGCCCTCGGACTAGCGGGAGCACAGATACGCAGTATTTT. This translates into CAISPRTSGSTDTQYF.

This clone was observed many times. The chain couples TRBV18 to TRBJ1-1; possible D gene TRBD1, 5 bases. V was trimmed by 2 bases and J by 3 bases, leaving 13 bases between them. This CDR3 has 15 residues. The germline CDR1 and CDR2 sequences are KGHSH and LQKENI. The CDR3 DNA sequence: TGTGCCAGCTCACCAATCGGGGCGACGGACACTGAAGCTTTCTTT. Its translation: CASSPIGATDTEAFF.